This T cell receptor beta chain was sequenced in a study of blood T cell repertoires in COVID-19. Across the study: Spain, Italy and the United States supplied samples that represented acute and convalescent COVID-19. From T cells, B-cell-depleted T cells, or PBMCs came the material, which was cDNA or gDNA.

Trimming removed 1 base from V and 3 bases from J; junction bases left unmatched: 2. The CDR3 covers 15 residues. Germline CDR1 reads ENHRY; CDR2 reads SYGVKD. In the original workflow: Estimation of nucleated cell counts was performed using reference gene primer amplification. Sequencing used immunoSEQ multiplex PCR; TCRdb keeps in-frame clones, though not all of them. The DNA gave D and trimming, while V, J and clone size come from that table. The sample holds roughly 200,000 clones; 75% to 85% are singletons and the top ten take roughly 6.4%. The rearrangement uses TRBV10-3 and TRBJ2-1; 8 nucleotides match TRBD1. The TCR comes from a man between 60 and 75 years old with acute or convalescent COVID-19. The material sequenced was peripheral blood. CDR3 in amino acids: CAISELDRVYNEQFF. The CDR3 DNA follows: TGTGCCATCAGTGAGTTGGACAGGGTCTACAATGAGCAGTTCTTC.